The 6 T cell receptor beta chains below were found in one sample sequenced in a study of radiation and T cells in renal cell carcinoma. Sequenced by immunoSEQ multiplex PCR; TCRdb stores in-frame clones only, minus some. The table records 150,000 or so clones, roughly 89% of them present only once. The sample's time point: blood 2 weeks post-SBRT. As to treatment: 15 Gy SBRT to primary tumor, nephrectomy 4 weeks later. This material consisted of blood, taken from a patient whose treatment included radiotherapy and nephrectomy. The receptors were gathered from a woman aged 50 to 60 with renal cell carcinoma.

The V and J genes are TRBV11-2 and TRBJ2-1, with TRBD2 identical over 7 bases. Germline V lookup: CDR1 SGHAT, CDR2 FQNNGV. V shed 3 bases, J shed 8 bases, and the junction held 7 bases outside the gene matches. CDR3 length equals 14 residues. In nucleotides, the CDR3 is TGTGCCAGCAGCTTCAGGACTAGTGCGGATGAGCAGTTCTTC. Its protein is CASSFRTSADEQFF.

The V and J genes are TRBV19 and TRBJ2-2; maybe TRBD2 (6 bases). In germline, CDR1 is LNHDA, CDR2 SQIVND (reference sequence). The CDR3 runs to 15 residues. The V and J ends lost 6 bases and 5 bases respectively, with 16 bases between them. The CDR3 nucleotides are TGTGCCAGTAGGGGTAGCGGTTTTGGGACCGGGGAGCTGTTTTTT. As protein: CASRGSGFGTGELFF.

The J gene is TRBJ2-3, the V gene TRBV5-1; D gene unclear. There are 15 residues in the CDR3. Trimming cost V 5 bases and J 1 base, with 14 bases left between them. The germline V gene encodes CDR1 SGHRS and CDR2 YFSETQ. Here the CDR3 DNA reads TGCGCCAGCAGGGACGGAGCTGGGCGCACAGATACGCAGTATTTT. It yields the protein CASRDGAGRTDTQYF.

The V call is TRBV7-9, the J call TRBJ1-1; D is unclear. The V gene lost 5 bases and the J gene lost 6 bases, with 10 bases spanning the gap. The CDR3 sequence is 12 residues long. Germline V CDR1 and CDR2: SEHNR, FQNEAQ (reference sequence). This chain's CDR3 is CASSPTGAEAFF. The CDR3 DNA sequence: TGTGCCAGCAGCCCAACCGGGGCTGAAGCTTTCTTT.

The genes are TRBV4-3 and TRBJ2-2; 7 bases align to TRBD1. From germline, CDR1 is LGHNA and CDR2 YSLEER. The V gene end was trimmed by 0 bases and the J gene end by 4 bases; junction bases not matched to a gene: 8. The CDR3 has 17 residues. CDR3 loop: CASSQEARTGVTGELFF. CDR3 in DNA: TGCGCCAGCAGCCAAGAGGCGAGGACAGGAGTCACCGGGGAGCTGTTTTTT.

This chain links TRBV6-6 with TRBJ2-7, with D hard to call. CDR3 size: 14 residues. The germline CDR1 and CDR2 sequences are MNHNY and SVGAGI (reference sequence). Trimming stripped 7 bases from V and 0 bases from J, with 13 bases between. The chain's CDR3 is CASTPVGGSYEQYF. DNA of the CDR3: TGTGCCAGCACCCCCGTCGGCGGCTCCTACGAGCAGTACTTC.